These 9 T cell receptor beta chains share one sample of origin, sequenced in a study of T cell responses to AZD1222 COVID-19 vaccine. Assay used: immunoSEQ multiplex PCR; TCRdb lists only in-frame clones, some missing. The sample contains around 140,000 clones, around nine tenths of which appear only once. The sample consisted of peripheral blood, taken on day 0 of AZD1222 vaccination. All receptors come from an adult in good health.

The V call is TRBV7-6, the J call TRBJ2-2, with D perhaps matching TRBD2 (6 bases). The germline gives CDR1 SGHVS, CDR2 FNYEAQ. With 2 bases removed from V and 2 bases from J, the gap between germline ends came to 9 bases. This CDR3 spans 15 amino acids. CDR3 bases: TGTGCCAGCAGCTTACCGGGGGTTAACACCGGGGAGCTGTTTTTT. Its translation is CASSLPGVNTGELFF.

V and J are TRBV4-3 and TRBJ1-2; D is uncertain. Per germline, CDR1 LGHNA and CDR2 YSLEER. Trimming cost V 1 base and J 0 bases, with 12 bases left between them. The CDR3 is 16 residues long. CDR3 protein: CASSQGLGETNYGYTF. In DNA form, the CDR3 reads TGCGCCAGCAGCCAAGGGCTCGGAGAAACTAACTATGGCTACACCTTC.

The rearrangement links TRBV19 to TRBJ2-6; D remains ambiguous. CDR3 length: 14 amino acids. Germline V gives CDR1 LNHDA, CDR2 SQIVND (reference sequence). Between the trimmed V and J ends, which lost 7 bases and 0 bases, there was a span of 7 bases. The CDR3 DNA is TGTGCCAGTACGGCCTTCTCTGGGGCCAACGTCCTGACTTTC. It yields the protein CASTAFSGANVLTF.

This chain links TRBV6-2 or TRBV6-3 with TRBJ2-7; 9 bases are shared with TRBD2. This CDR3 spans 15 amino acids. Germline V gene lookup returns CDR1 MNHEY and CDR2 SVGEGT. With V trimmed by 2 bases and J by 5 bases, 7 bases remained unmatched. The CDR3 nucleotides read TGTGCCAGCAGTTACCGACGAGTAGCGGGAGACGAGCAGTACTTC. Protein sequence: CASSYRRVAGDEQYF.

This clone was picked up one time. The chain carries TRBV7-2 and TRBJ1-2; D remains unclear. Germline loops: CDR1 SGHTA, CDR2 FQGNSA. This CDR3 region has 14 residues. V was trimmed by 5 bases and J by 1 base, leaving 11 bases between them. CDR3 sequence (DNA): TGTGCCAGCAGCACCCGGGTTGGTAACTATGGCTACACCTTC. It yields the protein CASSTRVGNYGYTF. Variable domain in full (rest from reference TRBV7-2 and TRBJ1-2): GAGVSQSPSNKVTEKGKDVELRCDPISGHTALYWYRQSLGQGLEFLIYFQGNSAPDKSGLPSDRFSAERTGGSVSTLTIQRTQQEDSAVYLCASSTRVGNYGYTFGSGTRLTVV.

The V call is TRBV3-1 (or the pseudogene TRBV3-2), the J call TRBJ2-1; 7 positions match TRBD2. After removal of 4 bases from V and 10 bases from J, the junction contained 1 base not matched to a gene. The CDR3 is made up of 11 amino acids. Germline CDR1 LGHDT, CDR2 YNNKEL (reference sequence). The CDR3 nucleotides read TGTGCCAGCAGCCGGGGGGGAGAGCAGTTCTTC. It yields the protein CASSRGGEQFF.

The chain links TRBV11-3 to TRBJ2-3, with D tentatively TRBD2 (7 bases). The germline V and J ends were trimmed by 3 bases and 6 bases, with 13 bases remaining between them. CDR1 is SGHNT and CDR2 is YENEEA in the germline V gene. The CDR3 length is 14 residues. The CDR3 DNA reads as TGTGCCAGCAGCTTCGGGGGGCGGGCTGATACGCAGTATTTT. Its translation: CASSFGGRADTQYF.

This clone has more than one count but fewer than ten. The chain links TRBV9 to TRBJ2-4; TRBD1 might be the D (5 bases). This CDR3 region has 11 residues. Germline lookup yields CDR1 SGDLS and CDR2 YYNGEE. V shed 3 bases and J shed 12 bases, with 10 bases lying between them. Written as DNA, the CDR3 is TGTGCCAGCAGCGACCAGGGTGGTCAGTACTTC. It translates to CASSDQGGQYF.

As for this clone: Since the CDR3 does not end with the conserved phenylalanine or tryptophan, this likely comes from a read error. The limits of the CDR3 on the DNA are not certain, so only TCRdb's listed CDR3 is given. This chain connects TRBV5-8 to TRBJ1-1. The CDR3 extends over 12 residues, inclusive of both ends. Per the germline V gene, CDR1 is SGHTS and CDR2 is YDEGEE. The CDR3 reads CASSLAGSGRGI.